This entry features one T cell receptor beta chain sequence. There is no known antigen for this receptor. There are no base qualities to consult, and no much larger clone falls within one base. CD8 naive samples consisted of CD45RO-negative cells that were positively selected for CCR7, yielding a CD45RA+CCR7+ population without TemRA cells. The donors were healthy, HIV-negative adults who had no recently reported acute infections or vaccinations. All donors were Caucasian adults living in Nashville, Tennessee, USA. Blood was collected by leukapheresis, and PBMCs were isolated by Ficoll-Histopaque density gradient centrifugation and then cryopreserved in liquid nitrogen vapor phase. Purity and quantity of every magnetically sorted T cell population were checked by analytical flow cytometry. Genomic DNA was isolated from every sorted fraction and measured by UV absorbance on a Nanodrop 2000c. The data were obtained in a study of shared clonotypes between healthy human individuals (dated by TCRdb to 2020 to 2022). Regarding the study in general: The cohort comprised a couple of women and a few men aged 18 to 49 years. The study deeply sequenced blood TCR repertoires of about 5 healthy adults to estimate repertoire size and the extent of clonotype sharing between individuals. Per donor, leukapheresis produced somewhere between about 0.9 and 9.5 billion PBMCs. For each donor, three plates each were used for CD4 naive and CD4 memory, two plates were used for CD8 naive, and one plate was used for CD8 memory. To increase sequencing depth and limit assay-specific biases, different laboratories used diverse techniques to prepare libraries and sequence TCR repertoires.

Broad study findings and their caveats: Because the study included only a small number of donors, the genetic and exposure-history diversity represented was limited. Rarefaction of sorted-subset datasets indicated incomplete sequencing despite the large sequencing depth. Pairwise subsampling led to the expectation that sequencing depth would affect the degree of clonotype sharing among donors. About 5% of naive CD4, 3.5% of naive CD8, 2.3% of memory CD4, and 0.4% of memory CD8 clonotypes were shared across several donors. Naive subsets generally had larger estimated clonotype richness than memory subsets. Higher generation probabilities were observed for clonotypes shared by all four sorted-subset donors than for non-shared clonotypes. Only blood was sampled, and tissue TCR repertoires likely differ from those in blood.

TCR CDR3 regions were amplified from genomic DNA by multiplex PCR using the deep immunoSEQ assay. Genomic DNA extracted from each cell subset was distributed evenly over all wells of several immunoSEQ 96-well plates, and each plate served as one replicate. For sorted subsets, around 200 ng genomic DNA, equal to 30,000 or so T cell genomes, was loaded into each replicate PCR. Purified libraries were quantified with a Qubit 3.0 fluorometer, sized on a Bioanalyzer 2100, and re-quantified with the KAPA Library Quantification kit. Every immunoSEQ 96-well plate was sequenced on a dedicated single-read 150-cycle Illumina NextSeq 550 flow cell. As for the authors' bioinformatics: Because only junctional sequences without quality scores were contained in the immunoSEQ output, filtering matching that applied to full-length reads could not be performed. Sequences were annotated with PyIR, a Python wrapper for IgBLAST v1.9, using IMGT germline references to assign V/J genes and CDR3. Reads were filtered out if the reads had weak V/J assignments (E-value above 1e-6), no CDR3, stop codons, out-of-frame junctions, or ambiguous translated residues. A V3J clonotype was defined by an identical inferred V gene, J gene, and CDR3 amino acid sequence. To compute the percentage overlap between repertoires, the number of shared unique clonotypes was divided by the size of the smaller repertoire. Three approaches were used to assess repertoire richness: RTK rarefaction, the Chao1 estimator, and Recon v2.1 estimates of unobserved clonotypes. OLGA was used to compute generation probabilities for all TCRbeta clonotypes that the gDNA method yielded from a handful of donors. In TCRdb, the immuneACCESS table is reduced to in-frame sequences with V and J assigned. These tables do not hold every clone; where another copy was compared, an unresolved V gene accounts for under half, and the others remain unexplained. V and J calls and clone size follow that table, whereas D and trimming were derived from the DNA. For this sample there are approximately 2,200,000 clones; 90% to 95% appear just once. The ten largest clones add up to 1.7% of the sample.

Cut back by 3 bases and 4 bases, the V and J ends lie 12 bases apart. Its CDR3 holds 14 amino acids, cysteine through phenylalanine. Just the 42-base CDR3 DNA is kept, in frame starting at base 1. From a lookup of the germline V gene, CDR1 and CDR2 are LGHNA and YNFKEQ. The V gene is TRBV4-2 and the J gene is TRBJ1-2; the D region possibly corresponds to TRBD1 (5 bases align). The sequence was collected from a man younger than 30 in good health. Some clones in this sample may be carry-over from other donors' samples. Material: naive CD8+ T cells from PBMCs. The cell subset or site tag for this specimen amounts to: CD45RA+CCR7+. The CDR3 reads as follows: CASSHPQVFYGYTF. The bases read TGTGCCAGCAGCCACCCACAGGTCTTCTATGGCTACACCTTC.